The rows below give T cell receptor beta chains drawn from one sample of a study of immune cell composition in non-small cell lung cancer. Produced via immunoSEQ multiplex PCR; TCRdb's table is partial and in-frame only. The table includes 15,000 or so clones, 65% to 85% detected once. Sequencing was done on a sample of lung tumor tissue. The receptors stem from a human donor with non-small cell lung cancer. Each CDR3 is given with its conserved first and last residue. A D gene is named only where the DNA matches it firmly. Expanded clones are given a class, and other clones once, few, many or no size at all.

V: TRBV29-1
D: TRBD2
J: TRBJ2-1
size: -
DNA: TGCAGCGTGGCAACTAGCGGGACGTTCTTC
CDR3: CSVATSGTFF

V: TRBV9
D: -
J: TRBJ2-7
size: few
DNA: TGTGCCAGCAGCGTAGAGACGGGGTCCTACGAGCAGTACTTC
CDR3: CASSVETGSYEQYF

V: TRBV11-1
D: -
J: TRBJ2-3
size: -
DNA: TGTGCCAGCAGCTATTCGGCGGGTTCAGATACGCAGTATTTT
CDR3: CASSYSAGSDTQYF

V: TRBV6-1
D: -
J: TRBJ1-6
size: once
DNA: TGTGCCAGCAGTGCGGGACCGTATAATTCACCCCTCCACTTT
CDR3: CASSAGPYNSPLHF

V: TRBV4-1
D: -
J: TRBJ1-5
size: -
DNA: TGCGCCAGCAGCCCCACTTTAAGACAGGACCCCGGTCAGCCCCAGCATTTT
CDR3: CASSPTLRQDPGQPQHF

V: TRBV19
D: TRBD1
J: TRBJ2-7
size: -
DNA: TGTGCCAGTAGTATGACAGGGGGCATCTACGAGCAGTACTTC
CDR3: CASSMTGGIYEQYF

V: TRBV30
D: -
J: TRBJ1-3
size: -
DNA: TGTGCCTGGAGTAGGTTTGGGCAGGCTGGAAACACCATATATTTT
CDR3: CAWSRFGQAGNTIYF

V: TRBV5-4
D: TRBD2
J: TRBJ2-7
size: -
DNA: TGTGCGGCGGGCGGGGCGGGAGGGCCGGGGGAGCAGTACTTC
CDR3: CAAGGAGGPGEQYF

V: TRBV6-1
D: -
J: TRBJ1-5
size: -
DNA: TGTGCCAGCATGAGGTCAGAGAATCAGCCCCAGCATTTT
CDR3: CASMRSENQPQHF

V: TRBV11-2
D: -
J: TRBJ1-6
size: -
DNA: TGTGCCAGCAGCCCTCGGACTGGGATCAATTCACCCCTCCACTTT
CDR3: CASSPRTGINSPLHF

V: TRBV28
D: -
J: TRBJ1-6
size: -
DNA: TGTGCCAGCAGGGGCTCGCACAGCAATTCACCCCTCCACTTT
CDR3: CASRGSHSNSPLHF

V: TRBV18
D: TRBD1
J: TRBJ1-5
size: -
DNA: TGTGCCAGCTCAAAACAGGGGAACAATCAGCCCCAGCATTTT
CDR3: CASSKQGNNQPQHF

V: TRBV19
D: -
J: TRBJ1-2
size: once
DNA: TGTGCCAGTAGTATCACACGGATTTATGGCTACACCTTC
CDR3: CASSITRIYGYTF

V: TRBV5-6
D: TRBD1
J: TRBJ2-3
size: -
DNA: TGTGCCAGCAGCTTGTCGGTCTACAGCGCTGAATCACAGGGGGATACGCAGTATTTT
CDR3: CASSLSVYSAESQGDTQYF

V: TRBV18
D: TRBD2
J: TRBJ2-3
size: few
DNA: TGTGCCAGCTCGATGAGCGGGAGCGTGGCAGATACGCAGTATTTT
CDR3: CASSMSGSVADTQYF